The present entry profiles one T cell receptor (beta chain) with its context. This record belongs to a study of T-cell memory formation after mild COVID-19. The ends were cut back, 3 bases at V and 4 bases at J, with 16 bases in the middle. This CDR3 is 15 amino acids long. CDR1 and CDR2 from the germline V gene are SGHRS and YFSETQ. Via MiXCR, TCRdb re-called the 5' RACE reads, giving one row per CDR3 protein. The data contain around 300,000 distinct CDR3 sequences, around 13% of them singletons. V usage is TRBV5-1 and J usage is TRBJ1-2; D may be TRBD1 (6 bases). The sequence came from a man aged 18 to 29 who had mild COVID-19 (a few samples of this study predate the infection). Cell type and time point are not known. What was sequenced was PBMCs or a T cell subset sorted from them (not recorded which). CDR3 region: CASSSSGQLSYGYTF. Here the CDR3 DNA reads TGCGCCAGCAGCTCCTCCGGACAGCTAAGCTATGGCTACACCTTC.